The present T cell receptor beta chain was sequenced within a study of PD-L1 blockade in urothelial cancer. Background on the study: Analysis of the blood was performed 3 weeks (second dose) and 6 weeks after treatment start. Overall study results and limits: Stronger expansion of tumor-associated clones in blood at 3 weeks distinguished durable-benefit patients.

Notes on this clone: As yet, its antigen is unknown.

The germline CDR1 and CDR2 sequences are SNHLY and FYNNEI. The V and J ends lost 6 bases and 9 bases, in that order; junction bases with no gene match: 6. The CDR3 has 15 amino acids. Measured with immunoSEQ multiplex PCR; TCRdb has only the in-frame clones, and not every one. Among 48,000 or so clones listed, around 87% were seen once. Time point reported: peripheral blood 6 weeks after treatment start. The specimen was PBMCs, collected around atezolizumab (anti-PD-L1) treatment. This TCR was sampled from a man aged 60 to 69 with urothelial cancer. The chain links TRBV2 to TRBJ2-4; 15 nucleotides align to TRBD2. CDR3 loop: CASSGLAGGPGIQYF. The CDR3 region has the DNA TGTGCCAGCAGCGGACTAGCGGGGGGGCCGGGCATTCAGTACTTC.